A single sample gave rise to the 3 T cell receptor beta chains below, sequenced in a study of regulatory T cells in long-lasting Graves disease. As to time point: persistent/refractory GD, antithyroid drugs over 5 years with positive TRAb. TCR sequences were obtained from RNA taken from PBMCs. Combining iRepertoire HTBI primers with Arm-PCR of CDR3 regions, the authors built TCR beta libraries. TCRdb fed the multiplex PCR reads into MiXCR, producing one record per CDR3 protein. Of roughly 500,000 distinct CDR3 sequences in the sample, 22% were seen once. Sequenced material: peripheral blood mononuclear cells (PBMCs), taken when the disease was refractory, from a patient treated with antithyroid drugs. The source is a female donor with Graves disease.

This clonotype was detected ten times or more. The chain is built from TRBV20-1 and TRBJ2-7, with 7 positions matching TRBD2. Germline V gene sequence: CDR1 DFQATT, CDR2 SNEGSKA (reference sequence). Trimming cost V 0 bases and J 5 bases; bases outside gene matches: 10. The CDR3 loop spans 15 amino acids. CDR3 amino acids: CSARDPSGIVHEQYF. DNA for the CDR3: TGCAGTGCTAGAGATCCAAGCGGGATTGTCCACGAGCAGTACTTC.

Comment on this clonotype: This may be a read error: a much more frequent sequence differs by one nucleotide. V usage is TRBV20-1 and J usage is TRBJ2-5; 7 bases match TRBD1. The germline CDR1 and CDR2 sequences are DFQATT and SNEGSKA (reference sequence). This CDR3 has 14 amino acids. DNA for the CDR3: TGCAGTGCTAGAGATAACGACAGGGAAGAGGCCCAGTACTTC. This sequence encodes CSARDNDREEAQYF.

J is TRBJ2-7 and V is TRBV27; TRBD1 matches at 8 bases. The CDR3 length is 16 residues. Germline assignment: CDR1 MNHEY and CDR2 SMNVEV (reference sequence). Trimming cost V 4 bases and J 2 bases; bases outside gene matches: 10. CDR3 region: CASSSPGQGGPYEQYF. The CDR3 bases are TGTGCCAGCAGTTCACCAGGACAGGGTGGACCCTACGAGCAGTACTTC.